This T cell receptor beta chain appears in the sequencing data of a study of a mutant IDH1 vaccine in newly diagnosed glioma. Study-level background: Among treated patients, around 60% were male and around 38% female, and mean age was roughly 40 years.

This CDR3 region has 18 residues. Germline trimming cut 1 base from V and 2 bases from J; bases unmatched to any gene: 9. Germline loops: CDR1 SGHAT, CDR2 FQNNGV. Time point meaning: week 47, end of study. Vaccination used 300 ug of mutant IDH1 20-mer peptide per dose, with topical imiquimod. As to this clone: Its target is unknown.

TCRdb's table, derived via immunoSEQ multiplex PCR, lists solely in-frame clones and lacks some. The table has roughly 46,000 clones, roughly 84% seen once. The sample in question was PBMCs, obtained from a glioma patient whose treatment included an IDH1 peptide vaccine. The chain has TRBV11-2 and TRBJ2-1, with 9 positions matching TRBD2. The TCR originated in a woman aged 25 to 45 with glioma. Some clones in this sample may be carry-over from other donors' samples. This CDR3 is CASSLVFRASGTYNEQFF. Written as DNA, the CDR3 is TGTGCCAGCAGCTTAGTTTTCAGGGCTAGCGGGACCTACAATGAGCAGTTCTTC.